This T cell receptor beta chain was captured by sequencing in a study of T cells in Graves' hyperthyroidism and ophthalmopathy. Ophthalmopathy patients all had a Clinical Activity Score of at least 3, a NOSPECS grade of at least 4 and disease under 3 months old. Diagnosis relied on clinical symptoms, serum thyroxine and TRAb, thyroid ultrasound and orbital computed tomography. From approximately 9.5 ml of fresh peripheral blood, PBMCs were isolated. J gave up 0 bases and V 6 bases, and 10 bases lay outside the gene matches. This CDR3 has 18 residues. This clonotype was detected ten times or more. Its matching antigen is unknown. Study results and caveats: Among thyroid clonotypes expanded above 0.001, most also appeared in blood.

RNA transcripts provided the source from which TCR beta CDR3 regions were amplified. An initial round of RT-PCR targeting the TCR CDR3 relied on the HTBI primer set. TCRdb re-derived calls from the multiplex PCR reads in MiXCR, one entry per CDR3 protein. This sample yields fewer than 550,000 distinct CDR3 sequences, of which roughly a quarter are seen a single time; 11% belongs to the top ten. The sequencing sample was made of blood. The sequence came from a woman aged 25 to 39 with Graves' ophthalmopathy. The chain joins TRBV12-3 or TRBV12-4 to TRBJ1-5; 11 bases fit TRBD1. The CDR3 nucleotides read TGTGCCAGCAGACGCGACCGGACAGGGGGCTATAGCAATCAGCCCCAGCATTTT. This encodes CASRRDRTGGYSNQPQHF.